This T cell receptor beta chain was sequenced for a study of blood T cell repertoires in COVID-19. Overall study: Samples of COVID-19 (acute and convalescent) were obtained from the United States, Italy and Spain.

Seattle participants joined during active infection and were tracked over time. The method was immunoSEQ multiplex PCR; TCRdb's version includes in-frame clones alone and lacks a portion of them. The table lists roughly 250,000 clones, 86% of them singletons, with about an eighth in the top ten. This clone was observed a few times. The junction had 10 bases not matched to a gene; V was cut back by 10 bases and J by 5 bases. This CDR3 contains 14 residues. Germline CDR1 is LNHDA and CDR2 is SQIVND (reference sequence). The chain couples TRBV19 to TRBJ1-1, with 10 nucleotides matching TRBD1. The sequence was obtained from a woman aged 25 to 39 with COVID-19, enrolled during active disease. The material sequenced was peripheral blood. CDR3 residues: CATAGQGPGTEAFF. In DNA, the CDR3 is TGTGCCACCGCGGGACAGGGGCCGGGGACTGAAGCTTTCTTT.